The 15 T cell receptor beta chains in this list originate from one sample, sequenced in a study of cytomegalovirus exposure and HLA in healthy donors. Use of 60 Vbeta and 13 Jbeta primers characterized the PCR. The repertoire was sequenced with immunoSEQ multiplex PCR; TCRdb's copy has only in-frame clones and lacks some. The sample table sets out roughly 120,000 clones. Specimen: PBMCs. The receptors stem from a man aged 25 to 40 in good health and CMV-seronegative.

The chain carries TRBV5-4 and TRBJ2-4; the match to TRBD2 covers 10 bases. Germline V gives CDR1 SGHNT, CDR2 YYREEE (reference sequence). The CDR3 length is 18 residues. Losses at the gene ends were 4 bases for V and 0 bases for J; bases not matched to a gene: 10. This CDR3 is CASSLRAGGFKAKNIQYF. CDR3 sequence (DNA): TGTGCCAGCAGCCTCCGAGCGGGAGGGTTTAAAGCCAAAAACATTCAGTACTTC.

This chain uses TRBV11-1 with TRBJ1-2, with 7 bases lining up with TRBD1. This CDR3 is built from 14 residues. V dropped 4 bases and J dropped 3; count of bases not matched to a gene: 5. Germline CDR1 reads SGHAT; CDR2 reads FQDESV (reference sequence). This CDR3 reads CASSSGTAHYGYTF. In DNA form, the CDR3 reads TGTGCCAGCAGCTCCGGGACAGCTCACTATGGCTACACCTTC.

The rearrangement uses TRBV29-1 and TRBJ1-1; 12 bases agree with TRBD1. The CDR3 loop spans 14 amino acids. The germline V gene encodes CDR1 SQVTM and CDR2 ANQGSEA. The V segment lost 4 bases and the J segment 5 bases; nucleotides outside the gene matches: 5. The DNA of the CDR3 is TGCAGCGTTGTAGGGACAGGGGGCTGGACTGAAGCTTTCTTT. Translating gives CSVVGTGGWTEAFF.

The chain is built from TRBV19 and TRBJ1-6; 7 bases match TRBD1. CDR3 length: 16 amino acids. Germline lookup yields CDR1 LNHDA and CDR2 SQIVND (reference sequence). V was clipped by 4 bases and J by 4 bases; unmatched bases: 7. Here the CDR3 DNA reads TGTGCCAGTAGTAGCGGGACAGCTACGTATAATTCACCCCTCCACTTT. Translated, it gives CASSSGTATYNSPLHF.

The gene calls are TRBV14 and TRBJ2-1, with D uncertain. Germline V gives CDR1 SGHDN, CDR2 FVKESK. This CDR3 spans 14 amino acids. Trimming took off 4 bases at V and 4 bases at J, with 11 bases between the two ends. CDR3: CASSPSYQYNEQFF. The CDR3 DNA is TGTGCCAGCAGCCCTTCCTACCAATACAATGAGCAGTTCTTC. The full variable domain, its missing parts supplied by reference TRBV14 and TRBJ2-1, is EAGVTQFPSHSVIEKGQTVTLRCDPISGHDNLYWYRRVMGKEIKFLLHFVKESKQDESGMPNNRFLAERTGGTYSTLKVQPAELEDSGVYFCASSPSYQYNEQFFGPGTRLTVL.

The V and J genes are TRBV10-3 and TRBJ2-7; D possibly corresponds to TRBD2 (5 bases). Germline values: CDR1 ENHRY, CDR2 SYGVKD. Between the trimmed V and J ends, which lost 0 bases and 2 bases, there was a span of 8 bases. This CDR3 has 14 amino acids. The CDR3 protein is CAISESTLAYEQYF. The DNA of the CDR3 is TGTGCCATCAGTGAGTCGACACTAGCCTACGAGCAGTACTTC.

V gene TRBV29-1 combines with J gene TRBJ2-7; tentative D call: TRBD2 (5 bases). Germline CDR1 reads SQVTM; CDR2 reads ANQGSEA. The CDR3 covers 11 residues. V was pared by 6 bases and J by 6 bases, with 12 bases between. Written as DNA, the CDR3 is TGCAGCGTACTAGTTTCGACCGAGCAGTACTTC. Its protein product is CSVLVSTEQYF.

The gene calls are TRBV11-2 and TRBJ2-4; 15 nucleotides line up with TRBD2. V shed 5 bases and J 1 base; nucleotides not matched to a gene: 6. The CDR3 spans 18 residues. The V gene's germline CDR1 is SGHAT and CDR2 FQNNGV. CDR3 sequence (DNA): TGTGCCAGCAGCCCGGGACTAGCGGGAGGTCCCGCCAAAAACATTCAGTACTTC. It encodes CASSPGLAGGPAKNIQYF.

This rearrangement joins TRBV28 to TRBJ1-1; TRBD1 might be the D (5 bases). CDR3 length equals 14 residues. CDR1 and CDR2 from the germline V gene are MDHEN and SYDVKM. V gave up 6 bases and J gave up 1 base, with 12 bases separating them. The CDR3 protein is CASRTPQENTEAFF. For the CDR3, the DNA is TGTGCCAGCAGAACCCCACAGGAGAACACTGAAGCTTTCTTT.

The V and J genes are TRBV2 and TRBJ2-3, with no clear D. V lost 7 bases to trimming and J lost 2 bases, with 4 bases between them. CDR3 length: 11 residues. Germline V gene data show CDR1 as SNHLY and CDR2 as FYNNEI. The CDR3 bases are TGTGCCAGCACGGTCACAGATACGCAGTATTTT. Its protein is CASTVTDTQYF.

J is TRBJ1-4 and V is TRBV5-6; possibly TRBD1 for D (6 bases). The germline V and J ends were trimmed by 5 bases and 8 bases, with 16 bases remaining between them. Germline lookup yields CDR1 SGHDT and CDR2 YYEEEE. The CDR3 loop spans 14 amino acids. This chain's CDR3 is CASRLQGGEEKLFF. The CDR3 DNA sequence: TGTGCCAGCAGGCTACAGGGTGGGGAGGAAAAACTGTTTTTT.

The chain combines TRBV13 with TRBJ2-1; D possibly corresponds to TRBD2 (6 bases). V dropped 5 bases and J dropped 4 bases, with 15 bases sitting between them. In germline, CDR1 is PRHDT, CDR2 FYEKMQ (reference sequence). The CDR3 contains 15 residues. The CDR3, as DNA: TGTGCCAGCAGCCTCCGGGACTTACCTTACAATGAGCAGTTCTTC. Residues: CASSLRDLPYNEQFF.

The chain is built from TRBV7-3 and TRBJ2-2; possible D gene TRBD1, 6 bases. The CDR3 covers 16 residues. Per the germline V gene, CDR1 is SGHTA and CDR2 is FQGTGA. V was trimmed by 0 bases and J by 4 bases, leaving 12 bases between them. The CDR3 reads CASSLTGAGFTGELFF. The CDR3 nucleotides are TGTGCCAGCAGCTTAACGGGGGCAGGCTTCACCGGGGAGCTGTTTTTT. Variable domain in full (rest from reference TRBV7-3 and TRBJ2-2): GAGVSQTPSNKVTEKGKYVELRCDPISGHTALYWYRQSLGQGPEFLIYFQGTGAADDSGLPNDRFFAVRPEGSVSTLKIQRTERGDSAVYLCASSLTGAGFTGELFFGEGSRLTVL.

V gene TRBV7-2 combines with J gene TRBJ2-6; 9 bases are shared with TRBD1. Germline V gene lookup returns CDR1 SGHTA and CDR2 FQGNSA. CDR3 length: 18 residues. With V trimmed by 5 bases and J by 4 bases, 12 bases remained unmatched. The CDR3 DNA reads as TGTGCCAGCAGCCCCCGGGACAGGGATCGATTAGGGGCCAACGTCCTGACTTTC. Protein: CASSPRDRDRLGANVLTF.

The J gene is TRBJ1-4, the V gene TRBV5-4; TRBD1 matches 9 bases. Trimming took 4 bases from V and 6 from J; bases not matched to a gene: 1. Germline-derived CDR1 and CDR2 are SGHNT and YYREEE (reference sequence). The CDR3 consists of 13 residues. This CDR3 reads CASSRDRDEKLFF. The CDR3 DNA follows: TGTGCCAGCAGCAGGGACAGGGATGAAAAACTGTTTTTT.